The rows below give T cell receptor beta chains drawn from one sample of a study of Ad26.COV2.S vaccination and SARS-CoV-2 variants. Assay used: immunoSEQ multiplex PCR; TCRdb lists only in-frame clones, some missing. The sample lists 350,000 to 400,000 clones, around nine tenths occurring once. The source was peripheral blood, collected in a trial of Ad26.COV2.S vaccine versus placebo. These TCRs come from a person aged 18 to 59 who received the Ad26.COV2.S COVID-19 vaccine or a placebo. The CDR3 runs from the conserved cysteine through the conserved F or W. D genes are given only for firm matches. Expanded clones get a size class; other rows say once, few or many, or leave the size out.

clone size | D gene | J gene | V gene | CDR3 DNA | CDR3 protein
NA | NA | TRBJ2-2 | TRBV3-1/TRBV3-2 | TGTGCCAGCAGCCGCCAGGGGTCCGGGGAGCTGTTTTTT | CASSRQGSGELFF
NA | NA | TRBJ1-1 | TRBV4-1 | TGCGCCAGCAGCCAAGTCAGGGGATACACTGAAGCTTTCTTT | CASSQVRGYTEAFF
NA | NA | TRBJ1-6 | TRBV11-2 | TGTGCCAGCAGCTTTAGGAGCTCCTATAATTCACCCCTCCACTTT | CASSFRSSYNSPLHF
NA | TRBD1 | TRBJ1-2 | TRBV7-2 | TGTGCCAGCAGCTCACCCCGGACAGGGGATGGCTACACCTTC | CASSSPRTGDGYTF
NA | TRBD1 | TRBJ2-7 | TRBV7-2 | TGTGCCAGCAGCTTAGTACAGGGGCTTGGGTACGAGCAGTACTTC | CASSLVQGLGYEQYF
few | TRBD1 | TRBJ2-1 | TRBV11-2 | TGTGCCAGCAGCTTGGGACAGTCGCCTCTAGAGCAGTTCTTC | CASSLGQSPLEQFF
once | NA | TRBJ2-4 | TRBV13 | TGTGCCAGCAGCTTATCGGTTCTAGCCAAAAACATTCAGTACTTC | CASSLSVLAKNIQYF
NA | NA | TRBJ2-7 | TRBV19 | TGTGCCAGTAGTAACCTCGGGGGCTACGAGCAGTACTTC | CASSNLGGYEQYF
NA | TRBD2 | TRBJ2-3 | TRBV14 | TGTGCCAGCAGCCAAGAAAGGACTAGCCGCAGCACAGATACGCAGTATTTT | CASSQERTSRSTDTQYF
few | NA | TRBJ1-1 | TRBV5-1 | TGCGCCAGCAGTTCCGCCGGGACTGAAGCTTTCTTT | CASSSAGTEAFF
many | NA | TRBJ1-3 | TRBV27 | TGTGCCAGCAGTTTACGTGAAGGAAACACCATATATTTT | CASSLREGNTIYF
NA | NA | TRBJ1-4 | TRBV2 | TGTGCCAGCAAGGGAGATAATGAAAAACTGTTTTTT | CASKGDNEKLFF
NA | NA | TRBJ2-3 | TRBV4-3 | TGCGCCAGCAGCCATTTTCCGCGACAGGCTAGCACAGATACGCAGTATTTT | CASSHFPRQASTDTQYF
NA | NA | TRBJ1-1 | TRBV5-1 | TGCGCCAGCAGCTTGACAGGTCCCGGCGGCACTGAAGCTTTCTTT | CASSLTGPGGTEAFF
NA | TRBD1 | TRBJ2-2 | TRBV19 | TGTGCCAGTAGTCCACGGGGACAGGGATCCTCCGGGGAGCTGTTTTTT | CASSPRGQGSSGELFF
NA | NA | TRBJ1-4 | TRBV6-4 | TGTGCCAGCACCCTGGGAGGGGGAGGAGAAAAACTGTTTTTT | CASTLGGGGEKLFF
once | NA | TRBJ1-2 | TRBV7-2 | TGTGCCAGCAGCTTAGGGGGTAACTATGGCTACACCTTC | CASSLGGNYGYTF
NA | TRBD2 | TRBJ2-3 | TRBV10-1 | TGCGCCAGCAGCGATCACGGACTAGCGGGATCTCCCGCAGATACGCAGTATTTT | CASSDHGLAGSPADTQYF
NA | NA | TRBJ2-7 | TRBV3-1/TRBV3-2 | TGTGCCAGCAGCCAAGAATTCGCGGGCCCCAACGAGCAGTACTTC | CASSQEFAGPNEQYF
NA | NA | TRBJ1-4 | TRBV30 | TGTGCCTGGAGTGTTCTCGGTGGCCGTGAAAAACTGTTTTTT | CAWSVLGGREKLFF
once | NA | TRBJ2-1 | TRBV5-1 | TGCGCCAGCAGCTTCCAAGCTGGCTCCTACAATGAGCAGTTCTTC | CASSFQAGSYNEQFF
NA | NA | TRBJ1-4 | TRBV18 | TGTGCCAGCTCACCGGGGTTAACTAATGAAAAACTGTTTTTT | CASSPGLTNEKLFF
NA | NA | TRBJ2-5 | TRBV29-1 | TGCAGCGGCAGGACCAGAGGGACCCAGTACTTC | CSGRTRGTQYF
NA | NA | TRBJ2-5 | TRBV7-9 | TGTGCCAGCAGCTTAGGACGGAACACGCAAGAGACCCAGTACTTC | CASSLGRNTQETQYF
NA | TRBD2 | TRBJ2-1 | TRBV6-2/TRBV6-3 | TGTGCCAGCAGTTACCCCGGACTAGGCCGGGGGGGTGAGCAGTTCTTC | CASSYPGLGRGGEQFF
NA | NA | TRBJ2-5 | TRBV15 | TGTGCCACCAGCAGAGAGGGGACCCAGTACTTC | CATSREGTQYF
NA | TRBD1 | TRBJ1-2 | TRBV14 | TGTGCCAGCAGCCTGACAGGGGTAGGAGGCTACACCTTC | CASSLTGVGGYTF
NA | NA | TRBJ2-2 | TRBV2 | TGTGCCAGCTTTCCAACTGTAAACACCGGGGAGCTGTTTTTT | CASFPTVNTGELFF
NA | NA | TRBJ2-1 | TRBV11-2 | TGTGCCAGCAGCTTATTTGGGGCCGGGGAGCAGTTCTTC | CASSLFGAGEQFF
NA | NA | TRBJ1-6 | TRBV4-1 | TGCGCCAGCAGGCGGGGAAATTCACCCCTCCACTTT | CASRRGNSPLHF
NA | NA | TRBJ2-7 | TRBV11-2 | TGTGCCAGCAGCTTAGAGCCGGGTTCCTCCGAGCAGTACTTC | CASSLEPGSSEQYF
NA | NA | TRBJ1-5 | TRBV19 | TGTGCCAGTAGAGGGCCGGGGGTTTGGAATCAGCCCCAGCATTTT | CASRGPGVWNQPQHF
NA | NA | TRBJ1-5 | TRBV6-6 | TGTGCCAGCAGTTATATTGGGCTAGATCAGCCCCAGCATTTT | CASSYIGLDQPQHF
NA | TRBD1 | TRBJ1-2 | TRBV6-1 | TGTGCCAGCAGTGTTCTTCCGGGACAGGGAAGAGAAGGCGGCTACACCTTC | CASSVLPGQGREGGYTF
few | NA | TRBJ1-2 | TRBV5-4 | TGTGCCAGCAGGGAGGGAGCCTCTTATGGCTACACCTTC | CASREGASYGYTF
NA | NA | TRBJ2-7 | TRBV7-9 | TGTGCCAGCAGCCGAGGAGTCGACAGCCGGTACGAGCAGTACTTC | CASSRGVDSRYEQYF
NA | TRBD1 | TRBJ1-3 | TRBV6-5 | TGTGCCAGCAGTAATACAGGGGGAGGAAACACCATATATTTT | CASSNTGGGNTIYF
NA | NA | TRBJ2-7 | TRBV5-5 | TGTGCCAGCAGCTTTGCGTATTCCGCCGACAGCTTTCTCTACGAGCAGTACTTC | CASSFAYSADSFLYEQYF
NA | NA | TRBJ1-1 | TRBV11-2 | TGTGCCAGCACCTTGGGGGGCGAAGCTTTCTTT | CASTLGGEAFF
few | NA | TRBJ1-5 | TRBV11-3 | TGTGCCAGCAGCTTAAACAGGGCCCATCAGCCCCAGCATTTT | CASSLNRAHQPQHF
NA | NA | TRBJ1-1 | TRBV19 | TGTGCCAGTAGTATGGGCCAGGCCCCGAGGACTGAAGCTTTCTTT | CASSMGQAPRTEAFF
NA | NA | TRBJ2-5 | TRBV28 | TGTGCCAGCAGTTTACCCGCCGGACTAAAGGTCGCAGAGACCCAGTACTTC | CASSLPAGLKVAETQYF
NA | NA | TRBJ2-5 | TRBV5-1 | TGCGCCAGCAGCTTGGAAGGGACTTCAAGAGAGACCCAGTACTTC | CASSLEGTSRETQYF
NA | NA | TRBJ1-5 | TRBV10-3 | TGTGCCATCAGTGCTGGTATTAGCAATCAGCCCCAGCATTTT | CAISAGISNQPQHF
few | NA | TRBJ1-2 | TRBV19 | TGTGCCAGTAGTATTGAGATTGAGGATTTCTATGGCTACACCTTC | CASSIEIEDFYGYTF
NA | NA | TRBJ1-4 | TRBV19 | TGTGCCAGTACCAGGGGCGTGGGGGAATATGAAAAACTGTTTTTT | CASTRGVGEYEKLFF
few | NA | TRBJ1-2 | TRBV3-1/TRBV3-2 | TGTGCCAGCAGCCAAGCTCCTGGGGGCCCCAACTATGGCTACACCTTC | CASSQAPGGPNYGYTF
NA | NA | TRBJ1-5 | TRBV5-1 | TGCGCCAGCAGCTTGGACGCCAGGACAGAATGGAATCAGCCCCAGCATTTT | CASSLDARTEWNQPQHF
NA | NA | TRBJ2-5 | TRBV7-6 | TGTGCCAGCAGCCTATTGACAGCCAAGCAAGAGACCCAGTACTTC | CASSLLTAKQETQYF
NA | NA | TRBJ1-2 | TRBV6-5 | TGTGCCAGCAGCCAGAAAGGGTATGGCTACACCTTC | CASSQKGYGYTF